The text below deals with one TCR beta chain. Original handling: The assay estimated nucleated cells by amplifying reference gene primers. The protocol was immunoSEQ multiplex PCR, while the TCRdb copy is restricted to in-frame clones and leaves out a portion. V, J and clone size are taken as reported in that table, and D and trimming were inferred from the DNA itself. The table records 140,000 to 150,000 clones, around 90% of them present only once. This entry belongs to a study of blood T cell repertoires in COVID-19. For the study at large: The United States, Italy and Spain provided the acute and convalescent COVID-19 samples. The cDNA or gDNA used as material had been derived from T cells, B-cell-depleted T cells, or PBMCs.

The origin of this receptor is a human donor in a cohort sampled during active COVID-19. Material: peripheral blood.

The CDR3 DNA reads as TGTGCCAGCAGCAAGACAGGGGTTCGTGGCTACACCTTC. Protein: CASSKTGVRGYTF. The rearrangement joins TRBV21-1 to TRBJ1-2; the table names TRBD1, a call not compared with the DNA. TRBV21-1 is termed a pseudogene. The CDR3 loop spans 13 amino acids.